This T cell receptor beta chain was recovered during a study of blood T cell repertoires in COVID-19. Study overall: Donors in the United States, Italy and Spain gave samples during acute or convalescent COVID-19. PBMCs, B-cell-depleted T cells, or T cells provided the cDNA or gDNA that made up the material.

As processed by the authors: Reference gene primers were amplified, and this amplification served to estimate nucleated cell counts. Assay used: immunoSEQ multiplex PCR; TCRdb lists only in-frame clones, some missing. That table is the source of V, J and clone size, and D and trimming were worked out from the DNA. In the table there are some 120,000 clones, 65% to 80% of which are singletons. The TCR was taken from a human donor with acute or convalescent COVID-19. The donor label of this sample is uncertain. The sequencing sample was made of peripheral blood.

CDR3 DNA: TGTGCCAGCAGCTTAAGAGGCGGGGGGGCCGTGTTCGCAGATACGCAGTATTTT. Its protein product is CASSLRGGGAVFADTQYF. This chain joins TRBV7-2 and TRBJ2-3, with TRBD2 identical over 9 bases. Germline trimming cut 2 bases from V and 4 bases from J; bases unmatched to any gene: 13. This CDR3 is 18 amino acids long. Germline V gives CDR1 SGHTA, CDR2 FQGNSA. Full variable domain (missing parts from reference TRBV7-2 and TRBJ2-3): GAGVSQSPSNKVTEKGKDVELRCDPISGHTALYWYRQSLGQGLEFLIYFQGNSAPDKSGLPSDRFSAERTGGSVSTLTIQRTQQEDSAVYLCASSLRGGGAVFADTQYFGPGTRLTVL.